This T cell receptor beta chain was recovered during a study of shared clonotypes between healthy human individuals. Sequencing was performed with immunoSEQ multiplex PCR; in TCRdb, only in-frame clones are kept and a portion is missing. Of about 1,500,000 clones listed, around 97% were seen once; the top ten hold over 1%. To note about this clone: The antigen is unknown.

The J segment lost 7 bases and the V segment lost 6 bases, leaving 6 bases of the junction unmatched. CDR1 is MNHEY and CDR2 is SVGAGI in the germline V gene. CDR3 length: 13 amino acids. General study points: Non-shared clonotypes showed lower generation probabilities than clonotypes common to all four donors. The expectation was that sequencing depth would affect clonotype sharing among donors.

The sequencing sample was made of naive CD4+ T cells sorted from blood. The subset is: CD45RA+ positively selected. The genes are TRBV6-5 and TRBJ1-5; 7 nucleotides agree with TRBD1. This receptor was obtained from a man aged 25-40 years in good health. CDR3 bases: TGTGCCAGCAGCGACAGGGCGCTACAGCCCCAGCATTTT. Encoded protein: CASSDRALQPQHF.